These 24 T cell receptor beta chains originate from one sample sequenced in a study of blood T cell repertoires in COVID-19. Generated by immunoSEQ multiplex PCR, the TCRdb table keeps only in-frame clones and is missing some. This sample carries roughly 190,000 clones, about 88% of them seen once, and the ten largest clones take 5% to 7.5%. Sequenced input: peripheral blood. The receptors were gathered from a middle-aged woman who had recovered from COVID-19.

This sequence joins TRBV27 and TRBJ2-7; 16 bases map to TRBD2. Germline CDR1 reads MNHEY; CDR2 reads SMNVEV (reference sequence). CDR3 length equals 19 residues. V trimming: 2 bases; J trimming: 3 bases; junction bases outside the gene matches: 10. CDR3 sequence (DNA): TGTGCCAGCAGTTTAATGGGGACTAGCGGGAGGGGCCCTCACTACGAGCAGTACTTC. This translates into CASSLMGTSGRGPHYEQYF.

The chain employs TRBV3-1 (or the pseudogene TRBV3-2) and TRBJ2-1, with D possibly TRBD2 on 6 matching bases. CDR1 and CDR2 from the germline V gene are LGHDT and YNNKEL (reference sequence). CDR3 size: 15 residues. V dropped 2 bases and J dropped 2 bases, with 10 bases sitting between them. CDR3 nucleotide sequence: TGTGCCAGCAGCCAAACACTAGCAACCTACAATGAGCAGTTCTTC. Translating it yields CASSQTLATYNEQFF.

This clone was seen a single time. V gene TRBV28 combines with J gene TRBJ2-7; 12 bases line up with TRBD2. This CDR3 is built from 16 residues. Germline CDR1 reads MDHEN; CDR2 reads SYDVKM. J lost 4 bases, V lost 5 bases, and 9 bases had no gene match. The CDR3 DNA sequence: TGTGCCAGCAGTGCCCCGGGACTAGCGGGTTCGTACGAGCAGTACTTC. It translates to CASSAPGLAGSYEQYF.

The chain is built from TRBV5-1 and TRBJ1-1; 9 nucleotides match TRBD1. The CDR3 consists of 15 residues. Germline CDR1 is SGHRS and CDR2 is YFSETQ. Unmatched junction bases numbered 5, after V lost 4 bases and J lost 1 base. The CDR3 DNA reads TGCGCCAGCAGCACGGGACAGGGTGGGAACACTGAAGCTTTCTTT. Translation: CASSTGQGGNTEAFF.

The V and J genes are TRBV11-3 and TRBJ2-5; the D is unclear. V shed 3 bases and J shed 4 bases, with 6 bases lying between them. There are 12 residues in the CDR3. From germline, CDR1 is SGHNT and CDR2 YENEEA. The CDR3 coding sequence is TGTGCCAGCAGCTTTCTAGGAGAGACCCAGTACTTC. It yields the protein CASSFLGETQYF.

J is TRBJ2-4 and V is TRBV7-9, with D maybe TRBD2 (6 bases). There are 19 residues in the CDR3. The germline CDR1 and CDR2 sequences are SEHNR and FQNEAQ (reference sequence). V was pared by 5 bases and J by 1 base, with 24 bases between. The CDR3 DNA is TGTGCCAGCAGCCCTAAAAGACGGGACTCGGGCGGCGCCAAAAACATTCAGTACTTC. Its protein is CASSPKRRDSGGAKNIQYF. The full variable domain, in which reference TRBV7-9 and TRBJ2-4 provide the parts outside the CDR3, is DTGVSQNPRHKITKRGQNVTFRCDPISEHNRLYWYRQTLGQGPEFLTYFQNEAQLEKSRLLSDRFSAERPKGSFSTLEIQRTEQGDSAMYLCASSPKRRDSGGAKNIQYFGAGTRLSVL.

V is TRBV7-2 and J is TRBJ2-2; the match to TRBD2 covers 12 bases. Germline CDR1 and CDR2: SGHTA and FQGNSA. J was trimmed by 2 bases and V by 2 bases; bases with no gene match: 6. This CDR3 region has 18 residues. CDR3 in DNA: TGTGCCAGCAGCTTAAAAGGACTAGCGGGAACCAACACCGGGGAGCTGTTTTTT. Its protein product is CASSLKGLAGTNTGELFF.

V is TRBV28 and J is TRBJ2-7; possibly TRBD2 for D (5 bases). This CDR3 is built from 13 residues. Per the germline V gene, CDR1 is MDHEN and CDR2 is SYDVKM. V lost 6 bases, J lost 3 bases, and 12 bases lay in between. The CDR3 coding sequence is TGTGCCAGCAGCGACGGGGAAAACTACGAGCAGTACTTC. Its protein product is CASSDGENYEQYF.

The CDR3 sequence is CASSSCRPQGNGYTF. DNA for the CDR3: TGCGCCAGCAGTTCTTGCCGGCCACAGGGTAATGGCTACACCTTC. This chain joins TRBV23-1 and TRBJ1-2; possibly TRBD1 for D (6 bases). TRBV23-1 belongs to the ORF category, with a function that is uncertain. The CDR3 is 15 residues long. The V end was cut by 5 bases, the J end by 6 bases, with 19 bases between.

The J gene is TRBJ2-1, the V gene TRBV5-1, with 9 bases identical to TRBD2. The CDR3 covers 15 residues. CDR1 is SGHRS and CDR2 is YFSETQ in the germline V gene. Trimming removed 0 bases from V and 6 bases from J; junction bases left unmatched: 4. In DNA, the CDR3 is TGCGCCAGCAGCTTGGCCCCGGGACTAGCCAATGAGCAGTTCTTC. The encoded protein is CASSLAPGLANEQFF.

This clone was detected only once. This chain uses TRBV27 with TRBJ2-6, with a possible D match to TRBD1 (5 bases). Germline V gene sequence: CDR1 MNHEY, CDR2 SMNVEV (reference sequence). With 6 bases removed from V and 4 bases from J, the gap between germline ends came to 22 bases. This CDR3 comprises 18 residues. The CDR3 protein is CASSLQGTFFSGANVLTF. The CDR3, as DNA: TGTGCCAGCAGCCTCCAGGGAACCTTTTTCTCCGGGGCCAACGTCCTGACTTTC.

The gene calls are TRBV28 and TRBJ2-1, with D tentatively TRBD2 (5 bases). V shed 5 bases and J shed 8 bases, with 10 bases lying between them. Germline CDR1 and CDR2: MDHEN and SYDVKM. CDR3 length equals 12 residues. CDR3 loop: CASSPLGDEQFF. As DNA, the CDR3 is TGTGCCAGCAGTCCCCTCGGGGATGAGCAGTTCTTC.

The chain combines TRBV18 with TRBJ1-2; 8 bases fit TRBD1. The V gene end was trimmed by 2 bases and the J gene end by 4 bases; junction bases not matched to a gene: 6. The germline V gene has CDR1 KGHSH and CDR2 LQKENI. The CDR3 contains 15 residues. The CDR3 DNA reads TGTGCCAGCTCACCAGGGACAGGTGGTCTCTATGGCTACACCTTC. It codes for CASSPGTGGLYGYTF.

The rearrangement joins TRBV15 to TRBJ1-6; D may be TRBD1 (6 bases). CDR1 and CDR2 (germline): LNHNV, YYDKDF (reference sequence). The CDR3 extends over 17 amino acids. V was clipped by 0 bases and J by 9 bases, with 18 bases between them. CDR3 nucleotide sequence: TGTGCCACCAGCAGAGATTATCCAGGGGCGGGTAGTTCACCCCTCCACTTT. Translation: CATSRDYPGAGSSPLHF.

This chain connects TRBV19 to TRBJ2-7; D may be TRBD2 (6 bases). V lost 2 bases and J 10 bases, leaving 9 bases between the germline ends. The germline V gene encodes CDR1 LNHDA and CDR2 SQIVND (reference sequence). The CDR3 is 11 residues long. The CDR3: CASSISGTQYF. The DNA of the CDR3 is TGTGCCAGTAGTATATCCGGGACTCAGTACTTC.

The chain couples TRBV7-2 to TRBJ2-3, with 7 bases aligning to TRBD2. Germline assignment: CDR1 SGHTA and CDR2 FQGNSA. Trimming cost V 5 bases and J 2 bases; bases outside gene matches: 4. The CDR3 runs 14 residues. CDR3 in amino acids: CASSRGEATDTQYF. The DNA of the CDR3 is TGTGCCAGCAGCCGGGGGGAGGCCACAGATACGCAGTATTTT.

This rearrangement joins TRBV5-1 to TRBJ1-3; TRBD1 matches 7 bases. The CDR3 is 17 amino acids. V trimming: 3 bases; J trimming: 0 bases; junction bases outside the gene matches: 9. Germline V CDR1 and CDR2: SGHRS, YFSETQ. CDR3 amino acids: CASSSEGQSISGNTIYF. CDR3 bases: TGCGCCAGCAGCTCTGAGGGACAGAGCATCTCTGGAAACACCATATATTTT.

This clone occurred once. V is TRBV5-1 and J is TRBJ2-2; 8 nucleotides align to TRBD2. The germline V gene encodes CDR1 SGHRS and CDR2 YFSETQ. V gave up 0 bases and J gave up 5 bases; unmatched junction bases: 9. The CDR3 sequence is 17 residues long. CDR3 sequence reads: CASSLAIGTSGTGELFF. The CDR3 nucleotides are TGCGCCAGCAGCTTGGCCATTGGGACTAGTGGTACCGGGGAGCTGTTTTTT.

The chain joins TRBV19 to TRBJ2-5, with 8 positions matching TRBD2. Trimming took 8 bases from V and 2 from J; bases not matched to a gene: 7. The CDR3 runs 14 residues. CDR1 LNHDA and CDR2 SQIVND come from the germline V gene (reference sequence). CDR3 nucleotides: TGTGCCAGTTCCGGGACTAGGACACAAGAGACCCAGTACTTC. Encoded protein: CASSGTRTQETQYF.

The CDR3 region is CASSQVGTEQYF. CDR3 nucleotide sequence: TGTGCCAGCAGCCAAGTAGGGACAGAGCAGTACTTC. The chain employs TRBV3-1 (or the pseudogene TRBV3-2) and TRBJ2-7; a weak D match, TRBD1 (6 bases). The germline CDR1 and CDR2 sequences are LGHDT and YNNKEL (reference sequence). V was pared by 1 base and J by 7 bases, with 8 bases between. The length of the CDR3 is 12 residues.

The chain joins TRBV3-1 (or the pseudogene TRBV3-2) to TRBJ1-1; D is ambiguous. The germline CDR1 and CDR2 sequences are LGHDT and YNNKEL (reference sequence). The CDR3 consists of 14 residues. Trimming shortened V by 4 bases and J by 0 bases, and 9 bases separated the two germline ends. Here the CDR3 DNA reads TGTGCCAGCAGCCCCAGTTCTGTGAACACTGAAGCTTTCTTT. The encoded protein is CASSPSSVNTEAFF.

The rearrangement links TRBV2 to TRBJ1-1; the D is unclear. The V gene lost 4 bases and the J gene lost 6 bases, with 6 bases spanning the gap. The CDR3 length is 11 residues. Germline values: CDR1 SNHLY, CDR2 FYNNEI. The DNA of the CDR3 is TGTGCCAGCAGTGCAGAAGCTGAAGCTTTCTTT. Translated: CASSAEAEAFF. The variable domain in full, with the rest retrieved from reference TRBV2 and TRBJ1-1, is EPEVTQTPSHQVTQMGQEVILRCVPISNHLYFYWYRQILGQKVEFLVSFYNNEISEKSEIFDDQFSVERPDGSNFTLKIRSTKLEDSAMYFCASSAEAEAFFGQGTRLTVV.

The V call is TRBV28, the J call TRBJ2-1; 7 nucleotides agree with TRBD2. This CDR3 region has 22 residues. CDR1 is MDHEN, CDR2 SYDVKM, per germline. With 2 bases clipped from V and 7 bases from J, the junction kept 29 bases outside the gene matches. This CDR3 is CASSLIRRTAFGPAGVTNEQFF. The CDR3 DNA is TGTGCCAGCAGTTTAATTCGAAGAACGGCCTTTGGACCTGCGGGAGTTACAAATGAGCAGTTCTTC.

The V and J genes are TRBV19 and TRBJ2-3; tentative D call: TRBD2 (6 bases). The germline V gene has CDR1 LNHDA and CDR2 SQIVND (reference sequence). V shed 5 bases and J shed 4 bases, with 10 bases lying between them. CDR3 length: 13 residues. The CDR3 sequence: CASSPGGPDTQYF. The CDR3 bases are TGTGCCAGTAGTCCCGGAGGGCCAGATACGCAGTATTTT.